This TCR beta chain was found in a study of T-cell reconstitution after alpha-beta-depleted transplantation in children. Whole-study findings and limits: It was reported that alpha-beta T cells came from several hundred expanded graft clones (about two months after transplant). Surviving recipient T cells and intrathymic progenitors accounted for some patients' high TCRbeta diversity at day 60. Most T-cell counts and diversity one year after the transplant came from T cells that were newly produced.

With V trimmed by 4 bases and J by 4 bases, 6 bases remained unmatched. There are 15 residues in the CDR3. Germline loops: CDR1 SGHRS, CDR2 YFSETQ. This sample's TCRbeta library carried unique molecular identifier barcodes. From the PCR reads, TCRdb called clonotypes with MiXCR, one entry per CDR3 protein. Of about 610,000 distinct CDR3 sequences in the sample, 25% to 30% were seen once. In the case of this clonotype: Its antigen is unidentified.

The chain recombines TRBV5-1 with TRBJ2-2, with 8 bases aligning to TRBD2. This receptor was identified in a boy under two years old with Wiskott-Aldrich syndrome, due to receive a stem cell transplant. This material consisted of PBMCs, taken before TCRalphabeta/CD19-depleted stem cell transplant. CDR3 in DNA: TGCGCCAGCAGCCTTAGCGGGACGGGCACCGGGGAGCTGTTTTTT. It translates to CASSLSGTGTGELFF.